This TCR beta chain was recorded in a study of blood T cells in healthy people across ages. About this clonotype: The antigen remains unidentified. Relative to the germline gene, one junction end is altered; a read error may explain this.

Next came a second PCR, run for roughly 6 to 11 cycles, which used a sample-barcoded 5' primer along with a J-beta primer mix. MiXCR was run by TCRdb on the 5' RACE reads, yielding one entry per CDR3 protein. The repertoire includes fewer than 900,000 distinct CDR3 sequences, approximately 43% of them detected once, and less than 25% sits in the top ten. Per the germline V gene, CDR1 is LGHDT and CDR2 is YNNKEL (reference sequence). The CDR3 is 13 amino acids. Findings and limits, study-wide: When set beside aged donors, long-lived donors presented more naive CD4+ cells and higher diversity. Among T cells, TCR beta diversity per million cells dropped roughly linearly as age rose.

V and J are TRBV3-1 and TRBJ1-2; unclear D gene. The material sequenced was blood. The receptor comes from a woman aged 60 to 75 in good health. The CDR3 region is CASSQMENYGCTF. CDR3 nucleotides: TGTGCCAGCAGCCAGATGGAGAACTATGGCTGCACCTTC.